This passage covers 6 T cell receptor beta chains from one sample sequenced in a study of T-cell memory formation after mild COVID-19. Via MiXCR, TCRdb re-called the 5' RACE reads, giving one row per CDR3 protein. The table records fewer than 550,000 distinct CDR3 sequences, around 18% of them present only once. Input material: PBMCs or a T cell subset sorted from them (not recorded which). The receptors were sampled from an adult woman who had mild COVID-19 (a few samples of this study predate the infection). Cell type and time point are not known.

The chain employs TRBV5-1 and TRBJ2-3; TRBD1 matches 12 bases. The junction had 4 bases not matched to a gene; V was cut back by 3 bases and J by 5 bases. The CDR3 covers 15 residues. In germline, CDR1 is SGHRS, CDR2 YFSETQ. The CDR3 DNA sequence: TGCGCCAGCAGCTCCCGGGACAGGGGGCAAGATACGCAGTATTTT. Translating gives CASSSRDRGQDTQYF.

The chain couples TRBV3-1 to TRBJ1-1; D might be TRBD1 (5 bases). The length of the CDR3 is 13 residues. Per the germline V gene, CDR1 is LGHDT and CDR2 is YNNKEL (reference sequence). V was clipped by 7 bases and J by 4 bases, with 13 bases between them. CDR3 residues: CASTLAGGTEAFF. The DNA for the CDR3 is TGTGCCAGCACCCTGGCGGGGGGCACTGAAGCTTTCTTT.

The table lists this clonotype with a few counts. V is TRBV20-1 and J is TRBJ1-1, with unresolved D. V lost 6 bases, J lost 0 bases, and 8 bases lay in between. This CDR3 contains 12 residues. In germline, CDR1 is DFQATT, CDR2 SNEGSKA (reference sequence). CDR3 amino acids: CSARRMNTEAFF. DNA for the CDR3: TGCAGTGCCAGGCGGATGAACACTGAAGCTTTCTTT.

This clonotype was seen only a few times. This chain links TRBV4-1 with TRBJ2-1; D unresolved. V lost 0 bases, J lost 5 bases, and 14 bases lay in between. Germline V gives CDR1 MGHRA, CDR2 YSYEKL. The CDR3 consists of 16 residues. CDR3 in DNA: TGCGCCAGCAGCCAAGAACACCGGACCGCGCACAATGAGCAGTTCTTC. The encoded protein is CASSQEHRTAHNEQFF.

This clonotype has just a few counts. The genes are TRBV5-1 and TRBJ1-1; D may be TRBD1 (5 bases). The V end was cut by 0 bases, the J end by 1 base, with 10 bases between. CDR1 SGHRS and CDR2 YFSETQ come from the germline V gene. The CDR3 consists of 15 residues. As DNA, the CDR3 is TGCGCCAGCAGCTTGGCAGGGCAATCGAACACTGAAGCTTTCTTT. This codes for CASSLAGQSNTEAFF.

This clonotype was observed a few times. The gene calls are TRBV6-7 and TRBJ2-7; D remains ambiguous. TRBV6-7 is an open reading frame, and its role is uncertain. CDR3 size: 17 residues. The V end lost 6 bases, the J end lost 0 bases, and 21 bases lay between the germline ends. CDR3 nucleotide sequence: TGTGCCAGCAGCAGACACCGGCGCCACTTGAGCTCCTACGAGCAGTACTTC. Translation: CASSRHRRHLSSYEQYF.